These 25 T cell receptor beta chains were all obtained from the same sample, sequenced in a study of cytomegalovirus exposure and HLA in healthy donors. PCR used 60 Vbeta primers and 13 Jbeta primers. Repertoires were generated with immunoSEQ multiplex PCR, while TCRdb's copy carries only in-frame clones and drops some. The data contain roughly 150,000 clones, around 79% of them singletons. Sequencing was carried out using PBMCs. Receptors were obtained from a male donor in good health and CMV-seronegative.

This clone has just a few counts. The V gene is TRBV4-2, the J gene TRBJ1-3, with unresolved D. Between the trimmed V and J ends, which lost 5 bases and 4 bases, there was a span of 9 bases. CDR3 length: 13 amino acids. The V gene's germline CDR1 is LGHNA and CDR2 YNFKEQ. The CDR3 loop reads CASSYGGGNTIYF. The CDR3 DNA is TGTGCCAGCAGCTACGGAGGCGGAAACACCATATATTTT.

The V gene is TRBV7-9, the J gene TRBJ2-7; D perhaps matches TRBD2 (7 bases). CDR3 length: 13 residues. Deletions cut 3 bases from V and 4 bases from J, with 10 bases between. Germline V gives CDR1 SEHNR, CDR2 FQNEAQ (reference sequence). This CDR3 is CASSLGGGYEQYF. Written as DNA, the CDR3 is TGTGCCAGCAGCTTGGGAGGGGGGTACGAGCAGTACTTC. The full variable domain, completed using reference TRBV7-9 and TRBJ2-7, is DTGVSQNPRHKITKRGQNVTFRCDPISEHNRLYWYRQTLGQGPEFLTYFQNEAQLEKSRLLSDRFSAERPKGSFSTLEIQRTEQGDSAMYLCASSLGGGYEQYFGPGTRLTVT.

The chain recombines TRBV19 with TRBJ2-2, with D possibly being TRBD2 (7 bases). Trimming took 5 bases from V and 5 from J, leaving 18 bases between them. This CDR3 is 16 amino acids long. Germline CDR1 reads LNHDA; CDR2 reads SQIVND (reference sequence). The CDR3 DNA sequence: TGTGCCAGTAGTCCGAAAGTCGGGGGGCGGACCGGGGAGCTGTTTTTT. This gives the protein CASSPKVGGRTGELFF.

The V gene is TRBV28, the J gene TRBJ2-2; 7 bases line up with TRBD2. This CDR3 has 15 amino acids. Germline-derived CDR1 and CDR2 are MDHEN and SYDVKM. After removal of 7 bases from V and 5 bases from J, the junction contained 10 bases not matched to a gene. In DNA form, the CDR3 reads TGTGCCAGCACTGGAAGCGGGGAGGGGACCGGGGAGCTGTTTTTT. Translating it yields CASTGSGEGTGELFF.

The chain is built from TRBV6-5 and TRBJ2-7; no reliable D call. The CDR3 extends over 13 amino acids. V was cut by 6 bases and J by 0 bases, with 9 bases left in between. From germline, CDR1 is MNHEY and CDR2 SVGAGI. The CDR3 coding sequence is TGTGCCAGCAGCCCCTTGAGCTCCTACGAGCAGTACTTC. It yields the protein CASSPLSSYEQYF.

The J gene is TRBJ2-5, the V gene TRBV5-4; 10 nucleotides agree with TRBD2. The J call may be wrong; the DNA end is better matched by TRBJ2-7. The CDR3 consists of 15 residues. Germline V gene data show CDR1 as SGHNT and CDR2 as YYREEE (reference sequence). The chain's CDR3 is CASSLDSGGNYEQYF. CDR3 sequence (DNA): TGTGCCAGCAGCTTAGATAGCGGGGGGAACTACGAGCAGTACTTC.

The J gene is TRBJ2-1, the V gene TRBV25-1; tentative D call: TRBD1 (5 bases). From germline, CDR1 is MGHDK and CDR2 SYGVNS. Deletions cut 6 bases from V and 10 bases from J, with 7 bases between. CDR3 size: 10 residues. CDR3 DNA: TGTGCCAGCAGAAACAGGGAGCAGTTCTTC. It is translated as CASRNREQFF.

The CDR3 DNA sequence: TGTGCCAGCAGCTCCGGCTTAGCGCGCTACAATGAGCAGTTCTTC. It codes for CASSSGLARYNEQFF. The J gene is TRBJ2-1, the V gene TRBV7-2; D may be TRBD2 (5 bases). Per germline, CDR1 SGHTA and CDR2 FQGNSA. The CDR3 is 15 amino acids. Trimming took off 4 bases at V and 3 bases at J, with 13 bases between the two ends. The whole variable domain, filled in from reference TRBV7-2 and TRBJ2-1, reads GAGVSQSPSNKVTEKGKDVELRCDPISGHTALYWYRQSLGQGLEFLIYFQGNSAPDKSGLPSDRFSAERTGGSVSTLTIQRTQQEDSAVYLCASSSGLARYNEQFFGPGTRLTVL.

Comments on this clone: One junction end disagrees with the germline gene, perhaps due to a read error. Different DNA sequences within this sample yield the same CDR3. The chain couples TRBV7-9 to TRBJ1-1; possibly TRBD1 for D (5 bases). CDR1 SEHNR and CDR2 FQNEAQ come from the germline V gene (reference sequence). CDR3 length: 12 amino acids. DNA for the CDR3: TGTTCCAGCAGCTTAGCCGACAGTGAAGCTTTCTTT. Its translation is CSSSLADSEAFF.

J is TRBJ2-2 and V is TRBV30, with 10 bases that match TRBD1. This CDR3 contains 15 residues. Trimming took 3 bases from V and 7 from J; bases not matched to a gene: 8. From germline, CDR1 is GTSNPN and CDR2 SVGIG (reference sequence). CDR3 DNA sequence: TGTGCCTGGAGGATTAGGGACAGGGGTAACGGGGAGCTGTTTTTT. Translated: CAWRIRDRGNGELFF.

V and J are TRBV7-2 and TRBJ2-7; 8 bases are a match to TRBD1. Trimming cost V 1 base and J 2 bases; bases outside gene matches: 4. Germline CDR1 SGHTA, CDR2 FQGNSA. This CDR3 region has 15 residues. The CDR3 DNA is TGTGCCAGCAGCTTAGGACAGGGGTCTACCTACGAGCAGTACTTC. This sequence encodes CASSLGQGSTYEQYF.

The V and J genes are TRBV4-3 and TRBJ2-1, with 11 bases aligning to TRBD2. J was trimmed by 10 bases and V by 3 bases; bases with no gene match: 8. The germline V gene has CDR1 LGHNA and CDR2 YSLEER. CDR3 size: 15 residues. The CDR3 sequence: CASSQGASGGREQFF. The CDR3 DNA follows: TGCGCCAGCAGCCAGGGCGCTAGCGGGGGGCGGGAGCAGTTCTTC.

Details on this clone: A junction boundary mismatches the germline segment, possibly from a read error. The chain links TRBV7-9 to TRBJ2-3; D possibly corresponds to TRBD2 (5 bases). Germline CDR1 and CDR2: SEHNR and FQNEAQ (reference sequence). CDR3 length: 16 amino acids. The CDR3 loop is CSSSLARGMGTDTQYF. CDR3 DNA: TGTTCCAGCAGCTTAGCACGAGGGATGGGCACAGATACGCAGTATTTT.

The chain employs TRBV28 and TRBJ1-2; D unresolved. The CDR3 contains 14 residues. CDR1 and CDR2 from the germline V gene are MDHEN and SYDVKM. Trimming shortened V by 7 bases and J by 9 bases, and 21 bases separated the two germline ends. The CDR3 nucleotides are TGTGCCAGCAACCCACCAGGTTCGATTTTTAGCTACACCTTC. Its protein product is CASNPPGSIFSYTF.

The V gene is TRBV5-6, the J gene TRBJ2-7, with 7 bases lining up with TRBD1. V lost 5 bases to trimming and J lost 2 bases; unmatched junction nucleotides: 7. Germline lookup yields CDR1 SGHDT and CDR2 YYEEEE. The CDR3 covers 14 residues. Here the CDR3 reads CASRPWTGPYEQYF. CDR3 DNA sequence: TGTGCCAGCAGACCCTGGACAGGTCCCTACGAGCAGTACTTC.

In DNA, the CDR3 is TGTGCCAGCAGCCCGGGTGGGGGGTTTAAGCAGTACTTC. Its protein is CASSPGGGFKQYF. The chain combines TRBV11-3 with TRBJ2-7; TRBD2 might be the D (6 bases). CDR1 and CDR2 (germline): SGHNT, YENEEA. The CDR3 contains 13 residues. Deletions cut 5 bases from V and 8 bases from J, with 16 bases between.

This clone was detected a few times. The chain is built from TRBV4-3 and TRBJ2-3; 8 nucleotides match TRBD2. This CDR3 is built from 18 residues. Germline V gene lookup returns CDR1 LGHNA and CDR2 YSLEER. V lost 0 bases and J lost 3; bases outside the gene matches: 11. CDR3 residues: CASSQDPLGGEGTDTQYF. The CDR3, as DNA: TGCGCCAGCAGCCAAGATCCCCTCGGGGGGGAGGGTACAGATACGCAGTATTTT.

The CDR3 DNA is TGCGCCAGCAGTCAATCGGGGGGGGGCCACGAGCAGTACTTC. Its translation: CASSQSGGGHEQYF. The genes are TRBV23-1 and TRBJ2-7; D possibly corresponds to TRBD2 (7 bases). TRBV23-1 is annotated as an ORF whose role is uncertain. Deletions cut 0 bases from V and 5 bases from J, with 11 bases between. The CDR3 loop spans 14 amino acids.

This clone was found once. The chain carries TRBV6-6 and TRBJ1-1; 8 nucleotides agree with TRBD1. CDR1 and CDR2 (germline): MNHNY, SVGAGI (reference sequence). J was trimmed by 2 bases and V by 6 bases; bases with no gene match: 5. This CDR3 comprises 14 residues. This CDR3 is CASSPDRGNTEAFF. Here the CDR3 DNA reads TGTGCCAGCAGCCCCGACAGGGGAAACACTGAAGCTTTCTTT.

The J gene is TRBJ1-3, the V gene TRBV9; the D is unclear. Germline V CDR1 and CDR2: SGDLS, YYNGEE. The germline V and J ends were trimmed by 2 bases and 0 bases, with 9 bases remaining between them. The CDR3 runs 15 residues. The chain's CDR3 is CASSVDWSSGNTIYF. As DNA, the CDR3 is TGTGCCAGCAGCGTGGACTGGAGCTCTGGAAACACCATATATTTT. The full variable domain, in which reference TRBV9 and TRBJ1-3 provide the parts outside the CDR3, is DSGVTQTPKHLITATGQRVTLRCSPRSGDLSVYWYQQSLDQGLQFLIQYYNGEERAKGNILERFSAQQFPDLHSELNLSSLELGDSALYFCASSVDWSSGNTIYFGEGSWLTVV.

The sample holds a few counts of this clone. The V call is TRBV5-6, the J call TRBJ1-2; D remains ambiguous. Germline CDR1 reads SGHDT; CDR2 reads YYEEEE. The CDR3 totals 15 residues. The V end lost 3 bases, the J end lost 5 bases, and 17 bases lay between the germline ends. The CDR3, as DNA: TGTGCCAGCAGCTGGGGAGGCAGGCCCTCATATGGCTACACCTTC. Amino acids: CASSWGGRPSYGYTF.

V and J are TRBV18 and TRBJ1-4, with TRBD1 identical over 9 bases. V was clipped by 6 bases and J by 5 bases; unmatched bases: 7. CDR3 size: 15 residues. Germline CDR1 is KGHSH and CDR2 is LQKENI. CDR3 coding DNA: TGTGCCAGCTCTTCCTCCGGGACAGGGAATGAAAAACTGTTTTTT. This gives the protein CASSSSGTGNEKLFF.

The chain carries TRBV19 and TRBJ2-1, with TRBD2 identical over 8 bases. Looked up from germline, CDR1 is LNHDA and CDR2 is SQIVND (reference sequence). V shed 3 bases and J 5 bases; nucleotides not matched to a gene: 9. This CDR3 has 16 amino acids. The CDR3 here is CASSISGTRANNEQFF. CDR3 nucleotide sequence: TGTGCCAGTAGTATCTCAGGGACTAGGGCCAACAATGAGCAGTTCTTC.

The chain recombines TRBV7-2 with TRBJ1-4; 9 bases fit TRBD1. CDR1 SGHTA and CDR2 FQGNSA come from the germline V gene. The junction had 9 bases not matched to a gene; V was cut back by 1 base and J by 6 bases. The CDR3 is made up of 17 amino acids. CDR3 protein: CASSLVVWGQGDEKLFF. Written as DNA, the CDR3 is TGTGCCAGCAGCTTAGTGGTATGGGGACAGGGAGATGAAAAACTGTTTTTT.

J is TRBJ2-1 and V is TRBV5-1; 8 bases match TRBD2. The CDR3 consists of 16 residues. In germline, CDR1 is SGHRS, CDR2 YFSETQ. V shed 2 bases, J shed 8 bases, and the junction held 12 bases outside the gene matches. CDR3 DNA: TGCGCCAGCAGCTTACCCAGCGGGAGTGGGGTAGATGAGCAGTTCTTC. Encoded protein: CASSLPSGSGVDEQFF. Filled out from reference TRBV5-1 and TRBJ2-1, the complete variable domain reads KAGVTQTPRYLIKTRGQQVTLSCSPISGHRSVSWYQQTPGQGLQFLFEYFSETQRNKGNFPGRFSGRQFSNSRSEMNVSTLELGDSALYLCASSLPSGSGVDEQFFGPGTRLTVL.